This T cell receptor (beta chain) was observed in a study of cytomegalovirus exposure and HLA in healthy donors. The ends lost 10 bases at V and 3 bases at J; junction bases unmatched: 6. The CDR3 is 12 residues long. CDR1 SGHAT and CDR2 FQNNGV come from the germline V gene. Researchers ran the PCR with 60 Vbeta and 13 Jbeta primers. TCRdb's copy holds only in-frame clones and misses some; the assay was immunoSEQ multiplex PCR. In the table there are roughly 190,000 clones, just under 80% of which are singletons. This chain links TRBV11-2 with TRBJ2-7, with TRBD1 matching 7 bases. Sequenced material: PBMCs. This TCR was recovered from a female donor in good health and CMV-seronegative. This CDR3 reads CATSPGGYEQYF. The CDR3 DNA sequence: TGTGCCACCTCCCCAGGGGGCTACGAGCAGTACTTC. Complete variable domain (other parts from reference TRBV11-2 and TRBJ2-7): EAGVAQSPRYKIIEKRQSVAFWCNPISGHATLYWYQQILGQGPKLLIQFQNNGVVDDSQLPKDRFSAERLKGVDSTLKIQPAKLEDSAVYLCATSPGGYEQYFGPGTRLTVT.